These T cell receptor beta chains were read from a single sample in a study of technical replicates of blood from several donors. Assay used: immunoSEQ multiplex PCR; TCRdb lists only in-frame clones, some missing. Here the sample spans around 68,000 clones, under 98% being singletons. The sequencing sample was made of T cells isolated from PBMCs. These receptors originate from a human donor in good health. CDR3s include the opening cysteine and the closing phenylalanine or tryptophan. D genes are given only for firm matches. Where a row states a size, it is once, few, many or the class of an expanded clone; other rows omit it.

abundance: NA
v_gene: TRBV2
j_gene: TRBJ2-1
d_gene: TRBD2
CDR3aa: CASSERVAGGRREQFF
CDR3nt: TGTGCCAGCAGTGAAAGGGTAGCGGGAGGCCGGCGCGAGCAGTTCTTC

abundance: NA
v_gene: TRBV30
j_gene: TRBJ1-5
d_gene: TRBD1
CDR3aa: CAWSDDRGFPPQHF
CDR3nt: TGTGCCTGGAGTGACGACAGGGGTTTTCCGCCCCAGCATTTT

abundance: NA
v_gene: TRBV19
j_gene: TRBJ2-7
d_gene: TRBD2
CDR3aa: CASSIPSGDYYEQYF
CDR3nt: TGTGCCAGTAGTATACCCAGCGGGGACTACTACGAGCAGTACTTC

abundance: NA
v_gene: TRBV7-2
j_gene: TRBJ1-5
d_gene: NA
CDR3aa: CASSLVTRGQPQHF
CDR3nt: TGTGCCAGCAGCTTAGTGACACGGGGTCAGCCCCAGCATTTT

abundance: NA
v_gene: TRBV7-9
j_gene: TRBJ1-5
d_gene: NA
CDR3aa: CASSLAGVEPQHF
CDR3nt: TGTGCCAGCAGCTTAGCAGGGGTAGAGCCCCAGCATTTT

abundance: once
v_gene: TRBV10-3
j_gene: TRBJ1-5
d_gene: NA
CDR3aa: CAISARDTNQPQHF
CDR3nt: TGTGCCATCAGCGCCCGGGACACCAATCAGCCCCAGCATTTT

abundance: NA
v_gene: TRBV9
j_gene: TRBJ1-2
d_gene: TRBD1
CDR3aa: CASSESGGPNYGYTF
CDR3nt: TGTGCCAGCAGCGAATCAGGGGGCCCTAACTATGGCTACACCTTC

abundance: NA
v_gene: TRBV5-4
j_gene: TRBJ2-1
d_gene: NA
CDR3aa: CASSFSGSYNEQFF
CDR3nt: TGTGCCAGCAGCTTCTCAGGGTCCTACAATGAGCAGTTCTTC

abundance: NA
v_gene: TRBV9
j_gene: TRBJ1-5
d_gene: TRBD1
CDR3aa: CASSKGGGSNQPQHF
CDR3nt: TGTGCCAGCAGCAAAGGGGGCGGTAGCAATCAGCCCCAGCATTTT

abundance: NA
v_gene: TRBV4-1
j_gene: TRBJ2-1
d_gene: NA
CDR3aa: CASSQGASVPNEQFF
CDR3nt: TGCGCCAGCAGCCAAGGGGCTAGCGTGCCCAATGAGCAGTTCTTC

abundance: NA
v_gene: TRBV15
j_gene: TRBJ1-2
d_gene: TRBD1
CDR3aa: CATSITRDSAGVRTF
CDR3nt: TGTGCCACCAGCATCACCCGGGACAGCGCCGGTGTTAGAACCTTC

abundance: once
v_gene: TRBV4-3
j_gene: TRBJ2-3
d_gene: NA
CDR3aa: CASSRAGRADTQYF
CDR3nt: TGCGCCAGCAGCAGAGCGGGTCGGGCAGATACGCAGTATTTT

abundance: NA
v_gene: TRBV29-1
j_gene: TRBJ2-2
d_gene: NA
CDR3aa: CSVEGRNTGELFF
CDR3nt: TGCAGCGTTGAAGGCAGAAACACCGGGGAGCTGTTTTTT

abundance: NA
v_gene: TRBV11-2
j_gene: TRBJ2-7
d_gene: NA
CDR3aa: CASSLDRAGVHYEQYF
CDR3nt: TGTGCCAGCAGCTTAGATCGAGCGGGCGTCCACTACGAGCAGTACTTC

abundance: NA
v_gene: TRBV9
j_gene: TRBJ2-7
d_gene: TRBD2
CDR3aa: CASSPSGGIFYEQYF
CDR3nt: TGTGCCAGCAGCCCTAGCGGGGGGATTTTTTACGAGCAGTACTTC

abundance: NA
v_gene: TRBV11-2
j_gene: TRBJ2-7
d_gene: NA
CDR3aa: CASSHYEQYF
CDR3nt: TGTGCCAGCAGCCACTACGAGCAGTACTTC

abundance: NA
v_gene: TRBV15
j_gene: TRBJ1-3
d_gene: NA
CDR3aa: CATSGSPSPGNTIYF
CDR3nt: TGTGCCACCAGCGGTAGCCCAAGCCCTGGAAACACCATATATTTT

abundance: NA
v_gene: TRBV2
j_gene: TRBJ2-1
d_gene: TRBD2
CDR3aa: CASSGTTAGGSYNEQFF
CDR3nt: TGTGCCAGCAGTGGAACTACAGCGGGAGGTAGCTACAATGAGCAGTTCTTC

abundance: NA
v_gene: TRBV5-1
j_gene: TRBJ2-7
d_gene: TRBD1
CDR3aa: CASTPGTGGFEQYF
CDR3nt: TGCGCCAGCACCCCCGGGACAGGGGGCTTCGAGCAGTACTTC

abundance: NA
v_gene: TRBV6-5
j_gene: TRBJ2-7
d_gene: NA
CDR3aa: CASRSFYEQYF
CDR3nt: TGTGCCAGCAGGTCATTCTACGAGCAGTACTTC

abundance: few
v_gene: TRBV7-8
j_gene: TRBJ1-1
d_gene: TRBD1
CDR3aa: CASSATGVGTEAFF
CDR3nt: TGTGCCAGCAGCGCGACAGGGGTGGGCACTGAAGCTTTCTTT

abundance: NA
v_gene: TRBV15
j_gene: TRBJ2-1
d_gene: TRBD2
CDR3aa: CATSFGLGASNEQFF
CDR3nt: TGTGCCACCAGTTTCGGACTAGGAGCTAGTAATGAGCAGTTCTTC

abundance: NA
v_gene: TRBV20-1
j_gene: TRBJ2-1
d_gene: NA
CDR3aa: CTRERGNEQFF
CDR3nt: TGCACCAGGGAAAGGGGAAATGAGCAGTTCTTC

abundance: NA
v_gene: TRBV19
j_gene: TRBJ1-4
d_gene: TRBD1
CDR3aa: CASSRRTGGYEKLFF
CDR3nt: TGTGCCAGTAGTAGAAGGACAGGGGGATACGAAAAACTGTTTTTT

abundance: once
v_gene: TRBV5-4
j_gene: TRBJ2-7
d_gene: NA
CDR3aa: CASSLSRGTPYEQYF
CDR3nt: TGTGCCAGCAGCTTGTCGCGGGGCACTCCCTACGAGCAGTACTTC

abundance: NA
v_gene: TRBV2
j_gene: TRBJ2-3
d_gene: NA
CDR3aa: CASKQGGTDTQYF
CDR3nt: TGTGCCAGCAAGCAGGGTGGGACAGATACGCAGTATTTT

abundance: NA
v_gene: TRBV28
j_gene: TRBJ1-2
d_gene: TRBD1
CDR3aa: CASRLQGADGYTF
CDR3nt: TGTGCCAGCAGACTTCAGGGGGCCGACGGCTACACCTTC

abundance: NA
v_gene: TRBV5-4
j_gene: TRBJ1-5
d_gene: NA
CDR3aa: CASSLGGDFNQPQHF
CDR3nt: TGTGCCAGCAGCTTGGGAGGGGACTTCAATCAGCCCCAGCATTTT

abundance: once
v_gene: TRBV6-5
j_gene: TRBJ1-4
d_gene: NA
CDR3aa: CASRMTPEEEKLFF
CDR3nt: TGTGCCAGCAGAATGACCCCGGAGGAAGAAAAACTGTTTTTT

abundance: few
v_gene: TRBV10-2
j_gene: TRBJ1-2
d_gene: NA
CDR3aa: CASSDIGGGYTF
CDR3nt: TGCGCCAGCAGTGATATCGGGGGAGGCTACACCTTC

abundance: once
v_gene: TRBV6-5
j_gene: TRBJ2-7
d_gene: TRBD1
CDR3aa: CASRPQTGGSYEQYF
CDR3nt: TGTGCCAGCAGACCCCAGACAGGGGGTTCCTACGAGCAGTACTTC

abundance: NA
v_gene: TRBV18
j_gene: TRBJ2-7
d_gene: NA
CDR3aa: CASSHKGDSYEQYF
CDR3nt: TGTGCCAGCTCACACAAAGGAGATTCCTACGAGCAGTACTTC

abundance: NA
v_gene: TRBV6-5
j_gene: TRBJ2-7
d_gene: TRBD1
CDR3aa: CASSYLRTGTYEQYF
CDR3nt: TGTGCCAGCAGTTACCTAAGGACAGGCACCTACGAGCAGTACTTC

abundance: NA
v_gene: TRBV9
j_gene: TRBJ1-2
d_gene: NA
CDR3aa: CASSVQGNYGYTF
CDR3nt: TGTGCCAGCAGCGTACAGGGGAATTATGGCTACACCTTC

abundance: NA
v_gene: TRBV6-1
j_gene: TRBJ1-3
d_gene: NA
CDR3aa: CASREGHSGNTIYF
CDR3nt: TGTGCCAGCCGGGAAGGGCACTCTGGAAACACCATATATTTT

abundance: once
v_gene: TRBV5-1
j_gene: TRBJ2-4
d_gene: NA
CDR3aa: CASSLSVAKNIQYF
CDR3nt: TGCGCCAGCAGCTTATCGGTAGCCAAAAACATTCAGTACTTC

abundance: NA
v_gene: TRBV14
j_gene: TRBJ1-3
d_gene: NA
CDR3aa: CASSLARHSSSGNTIYF
CDR3nt: TGTGCCAGCAGCCTCGCCAGGCACTCATCCTCTGGAAACACCATATATTTT

abundance: NA
v_gene: TRBV4-1
j_gene: TRBJ2-3
d_gene: TRBD2
CDR3aa: CASSRGVAGVTDTQYF
CDR3nt: TGCGCCAGCAGCCGGGGAGTAGCGGGAGTGACAGATACGCAGTATTTT

abundance: NA
v_gene: TRBV7-2
j_gene: TRBJ2-7
d_gene: NA
CDR3aa: CASRPISRVYEQYF
CDR3nt: TGTGCCAGCAGGCCCATTTCGCGGGTCTACGAGCAGTACTTC

abundance: NA
v_gene: TRBV28
j_gene: TRBJ2-3
d_gene: TRBD1
CDR3aa: CASRASQGAETDTQYF
CDR3nt: TGTGCCAGCAGGGCCTCTCAGGGGGCTGAGACAGATACGCAGTATTTT

abundance: NA
v_gene: TRBV28
j_gene: TRBJ1-1
d_gene: NA
CDR3aa: CASKTGDTEAFF
CDR3nt: TGTGCCAGCAAAACCGGGGACACTGAAGCTTTCTTT

abundance: NA
v_gene: TRBV5-6
j_gene: TRBJ1-5
d_gene: NA
CDR3aa: CASSLGALDRSNQPQHF
CDR3nt: TGTGCCAGCAGCTTGGGGGCCCTCGACAGGAGCAATCAGCCCCAGCATTTT

abundance: NA
v_gene: TRBV7-9
j_gene: TRBJ1-4
d_gene: NA
CDR3aa: CASSLPNEKLFF
CDR3nt: TGTGCCAGCAGCCTCCCCAATGAAAAACTGTTTTTT

abundance: NA
v_gene: TRBV7-3
j_gene: TRBJ2-5
d_gene: NA
CDR3aa: CASSVGRGVGQETQYF
CDR3nt: TGTGCCAGCAGCGTCGGCAGGGGGGTAGGGCAAGAGACCCAGTACTTC

abundance: NA
v_gene: TRBV6-5
j_gene: TRBJ1-2
d_gene: NA
CDR3aa: CASSPSGYGYTF
CDR3nt: TGTGCCAGCAGTCCCAGCGGATATGGCTACACCTTC

abundance: NA
v_gene: TRBV7-9
j_gene: TRBJ1-2
d_gene: TRBD1
CDR3aa: CASSLRTGDGYTF
CDR3nt: TGTGCCAGCAGCCTACGGACAGGGGATGGCTACACCTTC

abundance: NA
v_gene: TRBV27
j_gene: TRBJ2-7
d_gene: TRBD2
CDR3aa: CASSFSGRTYEQYF
CDR3nt: TGTGCCAGCAGTTTTAGCGGGCGTACCTACGAGCAGTACTTC

abundance: once
v_gene: TRBV7-3
j_gene: TRBJ2-1
d_gene: NA
CDR3aa: CASSRDRFSYNEQFF
CDR3nt: TGTGCCAGCAGTAGAGACAGGTTTTCCTACAATGAGCAGTTCTTC

abundance: NA
v_gene: TRBV11-3
j_gene: TRBJ2-1
d_gene: TRBD2
CDR3aa: CASSFLGSGSYEQFF
CDR3nt: TGTGCCAGCAGCTTTCTTGGTAGCGGGAGCTATGAGCAGTTCTTC

abundance: NA
v_gene: TRBV5-1
j_gene: TRBJ1-2
d_gene: NA
CDR3aa: CASSLGTHDGYTF
CDR3nt: TGCGCCAGCAGCCTCGGGACACATGATGGCTACACCTTC